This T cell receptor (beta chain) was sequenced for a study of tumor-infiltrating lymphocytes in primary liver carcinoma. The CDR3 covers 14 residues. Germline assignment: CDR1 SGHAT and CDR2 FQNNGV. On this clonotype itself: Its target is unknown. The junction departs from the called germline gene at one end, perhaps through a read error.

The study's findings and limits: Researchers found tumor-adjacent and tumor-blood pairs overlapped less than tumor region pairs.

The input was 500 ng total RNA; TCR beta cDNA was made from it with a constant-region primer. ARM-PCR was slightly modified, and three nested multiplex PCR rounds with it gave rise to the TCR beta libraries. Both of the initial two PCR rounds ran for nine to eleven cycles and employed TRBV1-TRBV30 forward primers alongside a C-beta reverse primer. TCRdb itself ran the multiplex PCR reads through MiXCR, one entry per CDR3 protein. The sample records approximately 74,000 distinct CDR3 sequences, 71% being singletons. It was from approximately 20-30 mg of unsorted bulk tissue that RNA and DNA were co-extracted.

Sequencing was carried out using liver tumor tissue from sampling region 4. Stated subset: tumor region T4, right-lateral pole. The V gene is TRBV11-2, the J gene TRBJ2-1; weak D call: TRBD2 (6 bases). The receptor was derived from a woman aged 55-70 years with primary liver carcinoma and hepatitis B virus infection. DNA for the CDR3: TGTGCCAGCAGTTTAGCAGGAGGGCAGCTTGAGCAGTTCTTC. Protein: CASSLAGGQLEQFF.